These 17 T cell receptor beta chains were all obtained from the same sample, sequenced in a study of cytomegalovirus exposure and HLA in healthy donors. The PCR contained 60 Vbeta and 13 Jbeta primers. TCRdb's copy holds only in-frame clones and misses some; the assay was immunoSEQ multiplex PCR. Its table lists under 95,000 clones. Sequenced material: PBMCs. The source is a man aged 45-60 years in good health and CMV-seronegative.

The chain uses TRBV28 and TRBJ2-1; 12 bases map to TRBD2. After removal of 6 bases from V and 7 bases from J, the junction contained 10 bases not matched to a gene. The CDR3 runs 16 residues. Per germline, CDR1 MDHEN and CDR2 SYDVKM. The CDR3 nucleotides read TGTGCCAGCAGCTCATTAACTAGCGGGGGGCGAAATGAGCAGTTCTTC. It codes for CASSSLTSGGRNEQFF.

V and J are TRBV4-1 and TRBJ1-2; D is unclear. This CDR3 contains 14 residues. Trimming cost V 2 bases and J 3 bases, with 10 bases left between them. Germline CDR1 is MGHRA and CDR2 is YSYEKL. The CDR3 sequence: CASSQQVLDYGYTF. CDR3 nucleotide sequence: TGCGCCAGCAGCCAACAGGTTTTGGACTATGGCTACACCTTC.

This chain connects TRBV5-1 to TRBJ2-7; a possible D gene is TRBD1 (5 bases). V was pared by 0 bases and J by 3 bases, with 13 bases between. The germline CDR1 and CDR2 sequences are SGHRS and YFSETQ. The CDR3 consists of 15 residues. The CDR3 coding sequence is TGCGCCAGCAGCTTGGAGGACACTTTACTCTACGAGCAGTACTTC. It codes for CASSLEDTLLYEQYF.

The gene calls are TRBV5-1 and TRBJ2-3; TRBD2 agrees at 8 bases. CDR1 and CDR2 from the germline V gene are SGHRS and YFSETQ. The CDR3 totals 18 residues. The junction had 9 bases not matched to a gene; V was cut back by 0 bases and J by 0 bases. Here the CDR3 reads CASSLAAGGSTSTDTQYF. CDR3 DNA: TGCGCCAGCAGCTTGGCCGCGGGGGGATCCACTAGCACAGATACGCAGTATTTT.

The chain employs TRBV14 and TRBJ1-2, with 8 bases identical to TRBD1. Germline assignment: CDR1 SGHDN and CDR2 FVKESK. Losses at the gene ends were 2 bases for V and 1 base for J; bases not matched to a gene: 9. This CDR3 has 17 residues. CDR3 in DNA: TGTGCCAGCAGCCAACGGACAGGGACCATATATAACTATGGCTACACCTTC. Translated: CASSQRTGTIYNYGYTF. The full variable domain, rest sourced from reference TRBV14 and TRBJ1-2, is EAGVTQFPSHSVIEKGQTVTLRCDPISGHDNLYWYRRVMGKEIKFLLHFVKESKQDESGMPNNRFLAERTGGTYSTLKVQPAELEDSGVYFCASSQRTGTIYNYGYTFGSGTRLTVV.

The chain couples TRBV7-2 to TRBJ1-2; 7 bases agree with TRBD1. CDR3 length: 13 amino acids. Losses at the gene ends were 5 bases for V and 10 bases for J; bases not matched to a gene: 10. CDR1 SGHTA and CDR2 FQGNSA come from the germline V gene. In nucleotides, the CDR3 is TGTGCCAGCAGCAAAGACAGGGTGGGAATCTACACCTTC. Encoded protein: CASSKDRVGIYTF.

In DNA form, the CDR3 reads TGTGCCAGCCGGACTTCTAATTCACCCCTCCACTTT. Its protein is CASRTSNSPLHF. V and J are TRBV7-6 and TRBJ1-6; D gene ambiguous. The CDR3 sequence is 12 residues long. V lost 8 bases and J lost 6, with 8 bases in between. Germline V CDR1 and CDR2: SGHVS, FNYEAQ.

This sequence joins TRBV28 and TRBJ1-6; 7 bases fit TRBD1. Trimming removed 6 bases from V and 13 bases from J; junction bases left unmatched: 12. This CDR3 comprises 14 residues. The germline CDR1 and CDR2 sequences are MDHEN and SYDVKM. The CDR3 loop is CASSPDRASDPLHF. CDR3 nucleotide sequence: TGTGCCAGCAGCCCAGACAGGGCGTCCGACCCCCTCCACTTT.

Turning to this clone: The same CDR3 is also encoded by other DNA sequences in this sample. This chain uses TRBV18 with TRBJ2-2, with 10 bases identical to TRBD1. CDR1 is KGHSH and CDR2 is LQKENI in the germline V gene. The CDR3 sequence is 16 residues long. Trimming took 0 bases from V and 2 from J; bases not matched to a gene: 0. Here the CDR3 DNA reads TGTGCCAGCTCACCACCGACAGGGGGCAACACCGGGGAGCTGTTTTTT. This gives the protein CASSPPTGGNTGELFF.

The chain is built from TRBV28 and TRBJ2-5; tentatively, D is TRBD1 (6 bases). This CDR3 contains 15 residues. CDR1 and CDR2 from the germline V gene are MDHEN and SYDVKM. V was cut by 8 bases and J by 1 base, with 17 bases left in between. CDR3 in amino acids: CASGRGLGVQETQYF. In DNA form, the CDR3 reads TGTGCCAGCGGCAGGGGCTTGGGGGTCCAAGAGACCCAGTACTTC. The variable domain in full, with the rest retrieved from reference TRBV28 and TRBJ2-5, is DVKVTQSSRYLVKRTGEKVFLECVQDMDHENMFWYRQDPGLGLRLIYFSYDVKMKEKGDIPEGYSVSREKKERFSLILESASTNQTSMYLCASGRGLGVQETQYFGPGTRLLVL.

The chain joins TRBV25-1 to TRBJ2-7; TRBD2 matches at 7 bases. After removal of 2 bases from V and 3 bases from J, the junction contained 10 bases not matched to a gene. Germline assignment: CDR1 MGHDK and CDR2 SYGVNS. The length of the CDR3 is 16 residues. The CDR3 loop reads CASSEGWGGEGYEQYF. In nucleotides, the CDR3 is TGTGCCAGCAGTGAAGGATGGGGGGGTGAGGGCTACGAGCAGTACTTC.

This rearrangement joins TRBV11-2 to TRBJ2-3, with 7 bases fitting TRBD2. The CDR3 loop spans 15 amino acids. The trim removed 5 bases at V and 0 bases at J, leaving 5 bases unmatched. Germline V gene data show CDR1 as SGHAT and CDR2 as FQNNGV. The CDR3 DNA is TGTGCCAGCAGCGTGCGGGGGTATAGCACAGATACGCAGTATTTT. It yields the protein CASSVRGYSTDTQYF.

This chain links TRBV28 with TRBJ1-2; D is perhaps TRBD1 (6 bases). The CDR3 length is 14 residues. With 6 bases removed from V and 2 bases from J, the gap between germline ends came to 13 bases. Looked up from germline, CDR1 is MDHEN and CDR2 is SYDVKM. CDR3 sequence: CASSPQGRNYGYTF. CDR3 coding DNA: TGTGCCAGCAGCCCCCAGGGGCGAAACTATGGCTACACCTTC.

Here the CDR3 DNA reads TGCGCCAGCAGCCAAGAAGGTGGGAGAGGGCAGCAGTACTTC. It specifies CASSQEGGRGQQYF. The gene calls are TRBV4-3 and TRBJ2-7; D may be TRBD2 (5 bases). V was shortened by 0 bases and J by 8 bases, with 14 bases between the two germline ends. From germline, CDR1 is LGHNA and CDR2 YSLEER. CDR3 size: 14 residues.

This chain joins TRBV18 and TRBJ1-3; D ambiguous. CDR1 is KGHSH and CDR2 is LQKENI in the germline V gene. The V gene lost 5 bases and the J gene lost 0 bases, with 14 bases spanning the gap. There are 16 residues in the CDR3. CDR3 nucleotide sequence: TGTGCCAGCTCATCGGAGCGTTGGCCCTCTGGAAACACCATATATTTT. This sequence encodes CASSSERWPSGNTIYF.

The chain joins TRBV7-9 to TRBJ1-5, with TRBD1 identical over 10 bases. V dropped 1 base and J dropped 5; count of bases not matched to a gene: 8. CDR1 is SEHNR, CDR2 FQNEAQ, per germline (reference sequence). CDR3 length equals 17 residues. The CDR3: CASSLETGGIVYQPQHF. The CDR3 nucleotides are TGTGCCAGCAGCTTAGAGACAGGGGGCATTGTTTATCAGCCCCAGCATTTT. Together with reference TRBV7-9 and TRBJ1-5, the CDR3 gives the full variable domain: DTGVSQNPRHKITKRGQNVTFRCDPISEHNRLYWYRQTLGQGPEFLTYFQNEAQLEKSRLLSDRFSAERPKGSFSTLEIQRTEQGDSAMYLCASSLETGGIVYQPQHFGDGTRLSIL.

This chain uses TRBV7-9 with TRBJ1-4; a weak D match, TRBD1 (5 bases). The CDR3 totals 15 residues. V was cut by 2 bases and J by 2 bases, with 9 bases left in between. CDR1 and CDR2 (germline): SEHNR, FQNEAQ (reference sequence). CDR3 sequence reads: CASSLLGATNEKLFF. For the CDR3, the DNA is TGTGCCAGCAGCTTACTAGGGGCGACTAATGAAAAACTGTTTTTT.